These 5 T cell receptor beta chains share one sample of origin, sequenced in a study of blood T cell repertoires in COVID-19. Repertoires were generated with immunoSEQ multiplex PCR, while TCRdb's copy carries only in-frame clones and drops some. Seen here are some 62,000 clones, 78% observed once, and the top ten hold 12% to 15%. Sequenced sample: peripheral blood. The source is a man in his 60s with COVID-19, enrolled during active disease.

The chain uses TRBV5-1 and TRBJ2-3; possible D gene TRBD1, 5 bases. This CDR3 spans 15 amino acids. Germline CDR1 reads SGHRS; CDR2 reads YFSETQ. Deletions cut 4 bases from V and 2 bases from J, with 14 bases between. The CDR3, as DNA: TGCGCCAGCAGCAAGAACGGACAAAACACAGATACGCAGTATTTT. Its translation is CASSKNGQNTDTQYF.

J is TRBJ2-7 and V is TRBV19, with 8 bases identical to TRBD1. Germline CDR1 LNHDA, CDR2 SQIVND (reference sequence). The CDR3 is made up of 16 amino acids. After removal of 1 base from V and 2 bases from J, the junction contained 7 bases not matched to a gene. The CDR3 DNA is TGTGCCAGTAGTATAGGCGGAACAGGGGGAACCTACGAGCAGTACTTC. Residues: CASSIGGTGGTYEQYF.

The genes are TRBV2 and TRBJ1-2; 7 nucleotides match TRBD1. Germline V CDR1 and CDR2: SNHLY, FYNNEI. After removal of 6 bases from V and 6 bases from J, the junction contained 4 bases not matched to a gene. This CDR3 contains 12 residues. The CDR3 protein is CASRNRGDGYTF. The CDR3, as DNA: TGTGCCAGCAGGAACAGGGGAGATGGCTACACCTTC. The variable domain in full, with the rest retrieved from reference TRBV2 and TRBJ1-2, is EPEVTQTPSHQVTQMGQEVILRCVPISNHLYFYWYRQILGQKVEFLVSFYNNEISEKSEIFDDQFSVERPDGSNFTLKIRSTKLEDSAMYFCASRNRGDGYTFGSGTRLTVV.

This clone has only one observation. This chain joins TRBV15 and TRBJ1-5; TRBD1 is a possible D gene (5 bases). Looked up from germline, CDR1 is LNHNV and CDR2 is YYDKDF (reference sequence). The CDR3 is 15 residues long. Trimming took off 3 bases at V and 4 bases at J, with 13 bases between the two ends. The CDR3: CATSRESGGNQPQHF. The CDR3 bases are TGTGCCACCAGCAGGGAATCGGGGGGGAATCAGCCCCAGCATTTT.

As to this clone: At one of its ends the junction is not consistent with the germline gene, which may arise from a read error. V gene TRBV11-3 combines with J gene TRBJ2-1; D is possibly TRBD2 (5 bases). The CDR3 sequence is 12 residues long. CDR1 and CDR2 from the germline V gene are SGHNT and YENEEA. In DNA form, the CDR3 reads TGTGCCAGCAGTGGACTGGGCTATGAGTTAGTCTTC. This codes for CASSGLGYELVF.